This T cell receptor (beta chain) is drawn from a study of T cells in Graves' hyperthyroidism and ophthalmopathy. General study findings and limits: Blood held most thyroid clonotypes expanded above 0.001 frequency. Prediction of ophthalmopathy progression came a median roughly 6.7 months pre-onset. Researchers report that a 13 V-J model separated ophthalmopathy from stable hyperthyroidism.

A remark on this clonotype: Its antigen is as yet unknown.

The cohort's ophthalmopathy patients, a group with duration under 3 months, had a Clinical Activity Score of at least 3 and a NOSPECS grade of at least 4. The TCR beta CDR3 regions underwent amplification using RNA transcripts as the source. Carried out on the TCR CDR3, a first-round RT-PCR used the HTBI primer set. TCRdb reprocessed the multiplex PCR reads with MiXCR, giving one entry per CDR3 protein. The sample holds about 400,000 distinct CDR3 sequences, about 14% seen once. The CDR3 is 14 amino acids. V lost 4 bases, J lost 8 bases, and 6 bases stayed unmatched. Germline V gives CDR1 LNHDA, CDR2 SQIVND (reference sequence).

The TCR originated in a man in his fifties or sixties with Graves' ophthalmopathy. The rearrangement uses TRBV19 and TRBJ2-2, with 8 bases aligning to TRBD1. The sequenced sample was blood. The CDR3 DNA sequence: TGTGCCAGTAGTACCAAGACAGGGGCAGGGGAGCTGTTTTTT. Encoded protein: CASSTKTGAGELFF.